One and the same sample provided the 6 T cell receptor beta chains below, sequenced in a study of T cells in Graves' hyperthyroidism and ophthalmopathy. Amplification targeted TCR beta CDR3 regions from RNA transcripts. TCR CDR3 regions were first amplified by RT-PCR with HTBI primers. TCRdb processed the multiplex PCR reads anew with MiXCR; each CDR3 protein has one entry. The top ten clones hold around 7.7% of a sample with about 610,000 distinct CDR3 sequences, 46% of them seen once. The sequencing input was peripheral blood or thyroid tissue (not recorded which). These receptor sequences come from a woman younger than 35 with Graves' hyperthyroidism.

Many counts were recorded for this clonotype. The chain recombines TRBV7-9 with TRBJ2-7, with 8 positions matching TRBD1. V shed 6 bases, J shed 5 bases, and the junction held 6 bases outside the gene matches. Germline V gene lookup returns CDR1 SEHNR and CDR2 FQNEAQ (reference sequence). This CDR3 is 13 amino acids long. The CDR3 loop is CASSVQGADEQYF. The CDR3 DNA is TGTGCCAGCAGTGTCCAGGGGGCCGACGAGCAGTACTTC.

The chain carries TRBV25-1 and TRBJ1-2; possibly TRBD1 for D (5 bases). V was cut by 4 bases and J by 4 bases, with 13 bases left in between. The CDR3 has 14 amino acids. CDR1 is MGHDK, CDR2 SYGVNS, per germline. The CDR3 here is CASSAAGGVYGYTF. CDR3 DNA sequence: TGTGCCAGCAGTGCAGCGGGGGGTGTCTATGGCTACACCTTC.

This sequence joins TRBV20-1 and TRBJ1-2, with D possibly TRBD1 on 6 matching bases. CDR3 length equals 17 residues. CDR1 and CDR2 (germline): DFQATT, SNEGSKA (reference sequence). V lost 4 bases, J lost 8 bases, and 29 bases lay in between. CDR3 sequence (DNA): TGCAGTGCTATTAGCGACAGGTGGGGGGCCTCGATCGAGGGCTACACCTTC. Its protein product is CSAISDRWGASIEGYTF.

This clonotype was counted between two and nine times. The chain links TRBV27 to TRBJ1-4, with D possibly being TRBD1 (6 bases). The germline V gene encodes CDR1 MNHEY and CDR2 SMNVEV (reference sequence). Trimming cost V 4 bases and J 8 bases, with 26 bases left between them. CDR3 length: 18 amino acids. The CDR3 DNA follows: TGTGCCAGCAGTTCCGCCGCTCGGTACAGGGCGTGGGAGGAAAAACTGTTTTTT. This codes for CASSSAARYRAWEEKLFF.

In this sample, this clonotype turned up a few times. The CDR3 end shows no conserved phenylalanine or tryptophan, and so a read error is likely. V gene TRBV11-2 combines with J gene TRBJ2-7; D is unresolved. Looked up from germline, CDR1 is SGHAT and CDR2 is FQNNGV. The CDR3 length is 12 residues. V gave up 5 bases and J gave up 6 bases, with 11 bases separating them. CDR3 nucleotide sequence: TGTGCCAGCAGCCGACCGTCGGGCGAGCAGTACCTC. Translated, it gives CASSRPSGEQYL.

The CDR3 DNA follows: TGTGCCAGTCAAGAGGGACAGGGCGAGCAGTACTTC. This encodes CASQEGQGEQYF. J is TRBJ2-7 and V is TRBV12-3 or TRBV12-4; 9 bases line up with TRBD1. The CDR3 contains 12 residues. V dropped 9 bases and J dropped 6; count of bases not matched to a gene: 6.